This TCR beta chain was captured by sequencing in a study of breast tumors, draining lymph nodes, adjacent tissues. Overall study results and limits: Most tumor T cells seemingly derive from lymph node, then expand in tumor. Data only fit, rather than demonstrated, lymph node origin of most tumor T cells. Luminal-like breast cancer showed significantly greater tumor-nontumor repertoire similarity than basal-like breast cancer did. Tumor TCR diversity was below lymph nodes but above nontumor tissue.

Axillary draining lymph nodes of breast cancer patients supplied the node samples. This clonotype appeared many times. The target antigen is unknown. TCRdb reprocessed the multiplex PCR reads via MiXCR and lists one record per CDR3 protein. The sample has over 200,000 distinct CDR3 sequences, under 40% seen once. V gave up 2 bases and J gave up 5 bases; unmatched junction bases: 3. Germline V gene lookup returns CDR1 MNHNS and CDR2 SASEGT. The CDR3 covers 14 residues. V is TRBV6-1 and J is TRBJ2-5, with TRBD1 matching 9 bases. The receptor comes from a female donor with breast cancer. Some clones in this sample may be carry-over from other donors' samples. The sequenced material came from axillary lymph node tissue. This CDR3 reads CASSENRGLETQYF. In nucleotides, the CDR3 is TGTGCCAGCAGTGAAAACAGGGGGCTTGAGACCCAGTACTTC.